This TCR beta chain derives from a study of neurological immune-mediated disorders (dated by TCRdb to between 2018 and 2021). With regard to the full study: Among the roughly 34 multiple sclerosis patients, relapsing-remitting MS accounted for approximately 30 and secondary progressive MS accounted for 3. Longitudinal samples, technical triplicates and paired sorted CD4+ and CD8+ T-cell subsets, alongside PBMC samples, were included among the roughly 110 TCR-beta libraries. Using UMI-based sequencing, the study compared peripheral blood TCR-beta repertoires from patients with HTLV-I-associated myelopathy (HAM/TSP), patients with multiple sclerosis, and healthy controls. The cohort was made up of some 70 subjects, consisting of roughly 14 HAM/TSP patients, 34 multiple sclerosis patients and around 20 healthy controls.

In the germline V gene, CDR1 corresponds to SGHRS and CDR2 to YFSETQ. V is shortened by 4 bases, J by 4 bases, and the region joining them spans 8 bases. Its CDR3 holds 13 amino acids, cysteine through phenylalanine. CDR3 DNA only is kept here, 39 bases in frame from base 1. Summary of the overall study and its limitations: No association of the MS cluster with clinical or MRI features was observed, and the need for larger cohorts was stated by the authors. In a phylogenetic analysis, the repertoires of 18 out of 34 MS patients fell into a single cluster of related CDR3 sequences, pointing to a possible signature at the repertoire level. The highest TCR clonal expansion was observed in HAM/TSP patients, whereas the lowest was observed in MS patients, even when compared with healthy controls. Across subjects, expanded clones never shared an identical CDR3 amino acid sequence, which suggests that the TCR-beta repertoires in every group were private.

cDNA was synthesized by template-switch 5'RACE using a primer with a 10-nucleotide random unique molecular identifier that tagged each TCR transcript. Each sequencing run produced over 190 million TCR-beta sequences covering 15-18 subjects. The RNeasy kit was used for extraction of total RNA. The KAPA Real-time Library Amplification kit was used to amplify TCR-beta VDJ regions with primers for the TCR constant region and the 5'RACE anchor. A first PCR added sample indexes and Illumina adaptors, and a second PCR then raised library yield. After purification with Ampure beads, the TCR product of roughly 650 bp was size-selected on a 2% E-gel SizeSelection system. Before pooling, library quality was assessed on a Bioanalyzer, concentration was determined with Qubit, and library quantification was performed with the Kapa Library Quantification kit. An Illumina HiSeq 2500 was used to sequence the libraries paired-end at 2 x 150 bp. To increase sequence diversity, roughly 24-31% phiX was spiked into each library pool. Per the original workflow: Quality-filtered reads were processed with the UMI-based MiGEC pipeline, and over 90% of raw TCR sequences were removed by the MiGEC pipeline during error correction. VDJ genes were aligned to IMGT germline references, and clonotypes were defined by unique CDR3 amino acid sequence plus V-J genes. Clonal expansion, Shannon diversity, and CDR3 relatedness (CalcPairwiseDistances, ClusterSamples) were evaluated with VDJtools, and phylogenetic trees were built with CLCbio workbench. Clones with at least 8 unique UMIs were defined as expanded, with this threshold being based on coefficient-of-variation modelling across technical triplicates. Starting from the raw public reads, TCRdb applied fastp trimming at Q25, assembled clones with MiXCR and retained in-frame beta chains. Every distinct CDR3 protein forms one entry, paired with its most common genes and DNA. Clone size and V and J calls follow TCRdb, not the original study. Within this sample are more than 75,000 distinct CDR3 sequences, with roughly 4.7% of them counted one time only. The ten largest make up around 2.3% of the sample.

This clonotype occurred many times. This receptor's antigen is unknown. Base qualities are not recorded, but no much larger clone differs from it by a single base. Libraries from unsorted PBMCs were made from 2 million PBMCs kept in RNAlater at -80 degrees C until RNA extraction. Multiple sclerosis patients were enrolled in a US clinical protocol evaluating disease progression by magnetic resonance imaging. Peripheral blood was subjected to Ficoll-Hypaque density gradient centrifugation to isolate PBMCs, which were then cryopreserved in liquid nitrogen. This TCR was sampled from a woman aged 25 to 39 with multiple sclerosis. Specimen: PBMCs. The V gene is TRBV5-1 and the J gene is TRBJ2-2; the D gene cannot be resolved reliably. The nucleotide sequence reads as follows: TGCGCCAGCAGCCAACGAGGCACCGGGGAGCTGTTTTTT. Translated, this is CASSQRGTGELFF. The CDR3, completed at both ends by the reference TRBV5-1 and TRBJ2-2 genes, gives the full variable domain KAGVTQTPRYLIKTRGQQVTLSCSPISGHRSVSWYQQTPGQGLQFLFEYFSETQRNKGNFPGRFSGRQFSNSRSEMNVSTLELGDSALYLCASSQRGTGELFFGEGSRLTVL.